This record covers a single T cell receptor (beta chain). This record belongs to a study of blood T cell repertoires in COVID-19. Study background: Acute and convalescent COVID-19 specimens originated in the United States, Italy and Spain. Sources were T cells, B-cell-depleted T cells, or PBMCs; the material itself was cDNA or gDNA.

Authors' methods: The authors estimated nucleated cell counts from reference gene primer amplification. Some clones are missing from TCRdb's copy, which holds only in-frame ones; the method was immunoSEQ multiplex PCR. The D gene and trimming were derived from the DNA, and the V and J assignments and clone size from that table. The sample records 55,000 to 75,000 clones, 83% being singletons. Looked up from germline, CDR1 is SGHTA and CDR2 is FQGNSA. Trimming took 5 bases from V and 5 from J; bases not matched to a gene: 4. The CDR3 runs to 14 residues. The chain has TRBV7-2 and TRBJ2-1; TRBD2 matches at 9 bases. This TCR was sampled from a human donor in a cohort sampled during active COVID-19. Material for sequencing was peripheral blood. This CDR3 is CASSPSGTNNEQFF. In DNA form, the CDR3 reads TGTGCCAGCAGCCCTAGCGGGACAAACAATGAGCAGTTCTTC.